These T cell receptor beta chains were read from a single sample in a study of CD8 T cells in ankylosing spondylitis. From the 5' RACE reads, TCRdb called clonotypes with MiXCR, one entry per CDR3 protein. The sample gives around 490,000 distinct CDR3 sequences, approximately 5% of which show up once; under 4.5% is in the top ten. The sample comprised blood, either unsorted or a sorted T cell fraction (not recorded which). These receptors were taken from a male donor with ankylosing spondylitis. Each CDR3 is given with its conserved first and last residue. A D gene is named only where the DNA matches it firmly. Expanded clones are given a class, and other clones once, few, many or no size at all.

v_call	clone_size	d_call	j_call	cdr3_length	cdr3_nt	cdr3_aa
TRBV20-1	many	NA	TRBJ2-5	14	TGCAGTGCTAGGGAGGGACCCCCAGGAGAGACCCAGTACTTC	CSAREGPPGETQYF
TRBV4-2	many	TRBD1	TRBJ2-7	13	TGTGCCAGCAGCCCTAGACAGGGGTACGAGCAGTACTTC	CASSPRQGYEQYF
TRBV20-1	many	NA	TRBJ2-1	13	TGCAGTGCTAGAGGAAGGGGATACAATGAGCAGTTCTTC	CSARGRGYNEQFF
TRBV29-1	many	TRBD2	TRBJ2-1	14	TGCAGCGCCTCGGTGAGACTAGCGAACAATGAGCAGTTCTTC	CSASVRLANNEQFF
TRBV12-3/TRBV12-4	many	TRBD1	TRBJ1-3	14	TGTGCCAGCAGCGGGACAGGCTCTGGAAACACCATATATTTT	CASSGTGSGNTIYF
TRBV28	few	TRBD1	TRBJ1-1	13	TGTGCCAGCAGTGGGACAGTTTTAGCTGAAGCTTTCTTT	CASSGTVLAEAFF
TRBV7-7	many	NA	TRBJ1-5	17	TGTGCTAGCAGCTTCTCTGCGGGGAGAGGGGAGGATCAGCCCCAGCATTTT	CASSFSAGRGEDQPQHF
TRBV20-1	NA	TRBD2	TRBJ2-7	12	TGCAGTGCTCCTACTAGCGGGAGGCCCCAGTACTTC	CSAPTSGRPQYF
TRBV28	many	TRBD1	TRBJ1-2	16	TGTGCCAGCAGGGGGGACAGGGGGACGAGGTCGCATGGCTACACCTTC	CASRGDRGTRSHGYTF
TRBV6-5	many	TRBD2	TRBJ2-7	15	TGTGCCAGCAGTTACTCCTACGGGAGGAGCTACGAGCAGTACTTC	CASSYSYGRSYEQYF
TRBV4-3	many	TRBD1	TRBJ2-2	16	TGCGCCAGCAGCCAAGAGACAGGGGATTACACCGGGGAGCTGTTTTTT	CASSQETGDYTGELFF
TRBV24-1	NA	TRBD2	TRBJ2-1	16	TGTGCCACCAGTGACAGGACTAGCGGGAGGGCCTATGAGCAGTTCTTC	CATSDRTSGRAYEQFF
TRBV28	many	TRBD1	TRBJ1-5	15	TGTGCCAGCAGTGCCCCCCACAGGGGAGGTCAGCCCCAGCATTTT	CASSAPHRGGQPQHF
TRBV20-1	many	NA	TRBJ2-6	15	TGCAGTGCTGATGCGTTCCCCTCTGGGGCCAACGTCCTGACTTTC	CSADAFPSGANVLTF
TRBV9	many	NA	TRBJ1-1	15	TGTGCCAGCAGCGAGAGAGAGGCCTTTTGGGCTGAAGCTTTCTTT	CASSEREAFWAEAFF